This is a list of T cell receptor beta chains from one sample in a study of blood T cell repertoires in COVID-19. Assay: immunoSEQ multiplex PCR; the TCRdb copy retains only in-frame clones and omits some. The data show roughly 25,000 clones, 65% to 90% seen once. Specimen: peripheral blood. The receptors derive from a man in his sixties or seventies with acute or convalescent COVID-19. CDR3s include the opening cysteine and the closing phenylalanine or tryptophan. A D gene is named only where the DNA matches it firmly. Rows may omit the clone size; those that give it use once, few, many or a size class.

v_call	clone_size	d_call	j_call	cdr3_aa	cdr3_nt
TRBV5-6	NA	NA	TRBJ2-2	CASTLGGGTGELFF	TGTGCCAGCACCCTGGGGGGAGGCACCGGGGAGCTGTTTTTT
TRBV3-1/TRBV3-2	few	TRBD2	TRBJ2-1	CASSQGPGLGVDEQFF	TGTGCCAGCAGCCAAGGACCCGGACTAGGAGTGGATGAGCAGTTCTTC
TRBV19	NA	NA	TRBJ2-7	CASKDLARGYEQYF	TGTGCCAGTAAAGACCTAGCGAGAGGCTACGAGCAGTACTTC
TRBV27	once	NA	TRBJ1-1	CASSYSGNTEAFF	TGTGCCAGCAGTTATTCAGGGAACACTGAAGCTTTCTTT
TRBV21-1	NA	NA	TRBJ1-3	CASSKDRGRWDTIYF	TGTGCCAGCAGCAAAGACAGGGGGCGCTGGGACACCATATATTTT
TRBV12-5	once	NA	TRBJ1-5	CASGLEQGSNQPQHF	TGTGCTAGTGGTTTAGAGCAGGGGAGCAATCAGCCCCAGCATTTT
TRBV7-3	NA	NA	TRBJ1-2	CASSLGPEVTAGYTF	TGTGCCAGCAGCTTAGGCCCTGAGGTAACCGCTGGCTACACCTTC
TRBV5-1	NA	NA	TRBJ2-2	CASSGLAATNTGELFF	TGCGCCAGCAGCGGTTTAGCGGCGACGAACACCGGGGAGCTGTTTTTT
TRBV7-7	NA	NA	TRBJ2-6	CASSPRQGPAGANVLTF	TGTGCTAGCAGCCCCCGCCAGGGGCCTGCTGGGGCCAACGTCCTGACTTTC
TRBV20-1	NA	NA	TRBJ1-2	CSAPDRRGYTF	TGCAGTGCTCCCGACAGGAGGGGCTACACCTTC
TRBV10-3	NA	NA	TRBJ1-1	CAITRGGEAFF	TGTGCCATCACTAGGGGCGGTGAAGCTTTCTTT
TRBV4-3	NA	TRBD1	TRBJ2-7	CASSQEGTGVGEQYF	TGCGCCAGCAGCCAAGAGGGGACAGGGGTGGGGGAGCAGTACTTC
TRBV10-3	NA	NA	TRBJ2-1	CAISESSAGESSYNEQFF	TGTGCCATCAGTGAGTCGAGTGCCGGAGAGAGCTCCTACAATGAGCAGTTCTTC
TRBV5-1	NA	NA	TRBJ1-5	CARSGGGGSAEPQHF	TGCGCCCGCAGCGGCGGGGGGGGTTCGGCGGAACCCCAGCATTTT
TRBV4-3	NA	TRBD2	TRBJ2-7	CASSQEIAAGVTYEQYF	TGCGCCAGCAGCCAAGAAATCGCGGCGGGAGTTACCTACGAGCAGTACTTC
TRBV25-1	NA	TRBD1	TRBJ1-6	CASNRGGSPLHF	TGTGCCAGCAACAGGGGAGGTTCACCCCTCCACTTT
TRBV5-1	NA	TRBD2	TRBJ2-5	CASSSLPMTSEEGTQYF	TGCGCCAGCAGCTCACTCCCCATGACTAGCGAGGAGGGGACCCAGTACTTC
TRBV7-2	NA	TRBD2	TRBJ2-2	CASSLGTSISGELFF	TGTGCCAGCAGCTTAGGGACTAGTATATCGGGGGAGCTGTTTTTT
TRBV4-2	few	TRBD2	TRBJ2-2	CASSQDVAGANTGELFF	TGTGCCAGCAGCCAAGATGTAGCGGGGGCGAACACCGGGGAGCTGTTTTTT
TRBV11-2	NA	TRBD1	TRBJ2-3	CASSPGQGNTQYF	TGTGCCAGCAGCCCTGGACAGGGGAATACGCAGTATTTT
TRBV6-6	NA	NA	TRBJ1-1	CASSYGTIAEAFF	TGTGCCAGCAGTTACGGGACAATAGCTGAAGCTTTCTTT
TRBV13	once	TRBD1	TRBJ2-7	CASSFRQGRGTYEQYF	TGTGCCAGCAGCTTCCGACAGGGTAGAGGCACCTACGAGCAGTACTTC
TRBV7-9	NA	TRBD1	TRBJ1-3	CASSSPPGTGAGNTIYF	TGTGCCAGCAGCTCGCCCCCCGGGACAGGGGCTGGAAACACCATATATTTT
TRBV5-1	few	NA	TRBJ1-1	CASSVGGLRVEAFF	TGCGCCAGCAGCGTCGGGGGTCTGAGAGTTGAAGCTTTCTTT
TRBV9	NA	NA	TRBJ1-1	CASSVQGFGTEAFF	TGTGCCAGCAGCGTACAGGGTTTTGGCACTGAAGCTTTCTTT
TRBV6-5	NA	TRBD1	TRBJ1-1	CASRVPGTENTEAFF	TGTGCCAGCAGGGTTCCTGGGACAGAGAACACTGAAGCTTTCTTT
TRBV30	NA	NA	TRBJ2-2	CASLRENLNTGELFF	TGTGCCTCCCTACGGGAAAACCTGAACACCGGGGAGCTGTTTTTT
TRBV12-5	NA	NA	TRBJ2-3	CASGLSGTDTQYF	TGTGCTAGTGGTTTATCCGGCACAGATACGCAGTATTTT
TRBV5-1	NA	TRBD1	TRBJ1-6	CASSWGTGGLSPLHF	TGCGCCAGCAGCTGGGGGACAGGGGGTCTCTCACCCCTCCACTTT
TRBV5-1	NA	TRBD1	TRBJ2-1	CASSQLTGVANEQFF	TGCGCCAGCAGCCAACTGACAGGGGTGGCCAATGAGCAGTTCTTC
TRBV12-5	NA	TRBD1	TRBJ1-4	CASAEGQGREKLFF	TGTGCTAGTGCGGAAGGACAGGGCCGAGAAAAACTGTTTTTT
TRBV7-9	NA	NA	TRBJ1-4	CASSAIAGLEKLFF	TGTGCCAGCAGTGCTATTGCGGGTTTAGAAAAACTGTTTTTT